This is a list of T cell receptor beta chains from one sample in a study of chemoradiotherapy in HPV16-positive cancers. The data were produced by immunoSEQ multiplex PCR, yet TCRdb's version contains in-frame clones alone and is incomplete. There are about 7,000 clones in the sample; approximately 79% occur only once, and about 3.9% lies in the top ten. The sample was gathered from a patient who underwent chemoradiotherapy. All receptors derive from a human donor with HPV-associated anogenital cancer. Each CDR3 is given with its conserved first and last residue. A D gene is named only where the DNA matches it firmly. Expanded clones are given a class, and other clones once, few, many or no size at all.

TRBV2	-	TRBJ2-7	-	TGTGCCAGCGGAGGCAGCGTCACCTACGAGCAGTACTTC	CASGGSVTYEQYF
TRBV6-1	-	TRBJ1-5	-	TGTGCCAGCAGTGAAGCCGGGGGCTACAATCAGCCCCAGCATTTT	CASSEAGGYNQPQHF
TRBV7-2	-	TRBJ2-7	-	TGTGCCAGCAGTAGGGAGAACGAGCAGTACTTC	CASSRENEQYF
TRBV7-2	-	TRBJ1-5	-	TGTGCCAGCAGGGGGGGGGAATATAGCAATCAGCCCCAGCATTTT	CASRGGEYSNQPQHF
TRBV5-4	-	TRBJ1-4	once	TGTGCCAGCAGCTTCCGGGACCGAGCGAATGAAAAACTGTTTTTT	CASSFRDRANEKLFF
TRBV15	-	TRBJ2-7	-	TGTGCCACCAGCAATTGGGGGCAGGGGATCTACGAGCAGTACTTC	CATSNWGQGIYEQYF
TRBV7-9	-	TRBJ2-5	-	TGTGCCAGCAGCGATACCAGGGGTTTAGGGACCCAGTACTTC	CASSDTRGLGTQYF
TRBV5-1	TRBD1	TRBJ2-5	-	TGCGCCAGCAGCTCTTACGACAGGGGAGGTGAGACCCAGTACTTC	CASSSYDRGGETQYF
TRBV6-1	-	TRBJ2-3	-	TGTGCCAGCAGTGAACCCGGACTAAGCACAGATACGCAGTATTTT	CASSEPGLSTDTQYF
TRBV6-4	TRBD2	TRBJ2-1	-	TGTGCCAGCAGGCCGACTAGCGGGCTTAGTAATGAGCAGTTCTTC	CASRPTSGLSNEQFF
TRBV30	-	TRBJ1-1	once	TGTGCCTGGAGTGTAGTTAGCACTGAAGCTTTCTTT	CAWSVVSTEAFF
TRBV6-5	-	TRBJ2-3	-	TGTGCCAGCAGTAAGGGACTGAACACAGATACGCAGTATTTT	CASSKGLNTDTQYF
TRBV7-2	-	TRBJ2-7	-	TGTGCCAGCAGCTTAGGGGGCGACTTCACCTACGAGCAGTACTTC	CASSLGGDFTYEQYF
TRBV6-4	TRBD1	TRBJ1-2	-	TGTGCCAGCAGTGACTCAGACAGGGGGCGAGGTGGCTACACCTTC	CASSDSDRGRGGYTF
TRBV7-2	-	TRBJ1-2	-	TGTGCCAGCAGCCGGGGGGGAGCCGACTATGGCTACACCTTC	CASSRGGADYGYTF
TRBV6-6	-	TRBJ2-7	few	TGTGCCAGCAGTTACTCGGACCAATACGAGCAGTACTTC	CASSYSDQYEQYF
TRBV6-1	-	TRBJ1-1	-	TGTGCCAGCAGTGAAATTAACAGGGTGTTCTCTGAAGCTTTCTTT	CASSEINRVFSEAFF
TRBV7-9	-	TRBJ2-4	-	TGTGCCAGCAGCTTAGACCGGGGGGCGGGCGCCAAAAACATTCAGTACTTC	CASSLDRGAGAKNIQYF
TRBV18	-	TRBJ1-2	once	TGTGCCAGCTCACAACAGGGTAGCAGTGATGGCTACACCTTC	CASSQQGSSDGYTF
TRBV30	-	TRBJ1-1	-	TGTGCGGCGGGGATGTGGGGGGCTTTCTTT	CAAGMWGAFF
TRBV28	-	TRBJ2-7	once	TGTGCCAGCAGGGGAGACAGAAAAGGGACCTACGAGCAGTACTTC	CASRGDRKGTYEQYF
TRBV19	TRBD2	TRBJ2-1	-	TGTGCCAGTAGTAGGGACTACAGGAATGAGCAGTTCTTC	CASSRDYRNEQFF
TRBV28	-	TRBJ1-2	-	TGTGCCAGCAGAACATCAAGGCGGGATGTCTATGGCTACACCTTC	CASRTSRRDVYGYTF
TRBV30	-	TRBJ2-7	-	TGTGCCTGGAGTGTACCGGGCTACGAGCAGTACTTC	CAWSVPGYEQYF
TRBV29-1	-	TRBJ2-7	-	TGCAGCGGTCGCCAGGGCTACGAGCAGTACTTC	CSGRQGYEQYF
TRBV5-1	TRBD1	TRBJ1-6	once	TGCGCCAGCAGGAGCTCATACAGGGGTAGTAATTCACCCCTCCACTTT	CASRSSYRGSNSPLHF
TRBV4-1	-	TRBJ1-4	-	TGCGCCAGCAGCCAAGATAATGGCGAGAGGCGGGAAAAACTGTTTTTT	CASSQDNGERREKLFF
TRBV13	-	TRBJ1-2	-	TGTGCCAGCAGCCGATTTCGGAGCGGCTACACCTTC	CASSRFRSGYTF
TRBV5-1	-	TRBJ1-1	-	TGCGCCAGCAGCCCGGACAACTTTGTGGGCACTGAAGCTTTCTTT	CASSPDNFVGTEAFF
TRBV11-2	-	TRBJ1-1	-	TGTGCCAGCAGCTCCGTCAGGCGGACGACTGAAGCTTTCTTT	CASSSVRRTTEAFF
TRBV7-2	-	TRBJ1-4	-	TGTGCCAGCAGCCGGGGAGGCGGAGCAACTAATGAAAAACTGTTTTTT	CASSRGGGATNEKLFF
TRBV6-1	-	TRBJ2-2	-	TGTGCCTACCCAGGGACGAACACCGGGGAGCTGTTTTTT	CAYPGTNTGELFF